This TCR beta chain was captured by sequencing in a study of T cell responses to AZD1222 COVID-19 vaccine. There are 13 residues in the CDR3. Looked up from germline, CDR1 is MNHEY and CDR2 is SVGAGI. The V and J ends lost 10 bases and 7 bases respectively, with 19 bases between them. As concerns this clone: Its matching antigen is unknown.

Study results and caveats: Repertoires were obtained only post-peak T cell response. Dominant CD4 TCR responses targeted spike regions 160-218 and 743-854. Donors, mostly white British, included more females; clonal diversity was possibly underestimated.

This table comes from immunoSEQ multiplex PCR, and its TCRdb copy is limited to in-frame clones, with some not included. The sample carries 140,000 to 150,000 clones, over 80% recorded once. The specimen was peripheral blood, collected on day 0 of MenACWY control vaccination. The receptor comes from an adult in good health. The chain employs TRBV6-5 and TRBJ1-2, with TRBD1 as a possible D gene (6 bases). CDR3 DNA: TGTGCCACCTCGGACAGCGCCAGGGTTGGCTACACCTTC. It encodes CATSDSARVGYTF.